This T cell receptor beta chain was sequenced in a study of response to subunit inactivated influenza vaccine. A single record per CDR3 protein comes from TCRdb applying MiXCR to the RT-PCR reads. This table holds roughly 760,000 distinct CDR3 sequences, 21% found once. This CDR3 comprises 14 residues. J was trimmed by 3 bases and V by 5 bases; bases with no gene match: 7. Per the germline V gene, CDR1 is DFQATT and CDR2 is SNEGSKA (reference sequence). This clonotype was seen a few times. Its antigen is currently unknown. Study-wide results and caveats: With each seasonal influenza vaccination, the authors suggested, few new T cells are recruited.

The rearrangement links TRBV20-1 to TRBJ1-5; TRBD1 matches at 7 bases. This TCR derives from a man aged 45 to 65 who received an inactivated influenza vaccine. The sequenced sample was PBMCs from blood, obtained around 5 days after vaccination. CDR3 sequence (DNA): TGCAGTGCTCTTCGTGGGACAGACAATCAGCCCCAGCATTTT. It yields the protein CSALRGTDNQPQHF.